Below, 14 T cell receptor beta chains from the same sample are listed, as sequenced in a study of blood T cell repertoires in COVID-19 (dated by TCRdb to the early 2020s). The method was the immunoSEQ multiplex PCR assay. This is the immuneACCESS table as TCRdb keeps it, with only in-frame sequences that have V and J called. A part of the clones is gone; compared with another copy, unresolved V genes explain less than half, and the rest is unexplained. The sample yields around 200,000 clones; around 86% were counted once. The top ten clonotypes cover more than 3.5% of the sample. Source material: PBMCs or T cells enriched from blood (not recorded which). These receptors were obtained from a woman between 40 and 55 years old with acute COVID-19.

The V gene is TRBV6-2 or TRBV6-3, the J gene TRBJ1-1; D ambiguous. Trimming took 2 bases from V and 7 from J, leaving 8 bases between them. In germline, CDR1 is MNHEY, CDR2 SVGEGT. CDR3 length: 12 amino acids. CDR3 nucleotides: TGTGCCAGCAGTTACGCCGGGAGTGAAGCTTTCTTT. Encoded protein: CASSYAGSEAFF.

The chain employs TRBV5-1 and TRBJ2-3, with a possible D match to TRBD2 (5 bases). Trimming took 2 bases from V and 2 from J, leaving 9 bases between them. The germline CDR1 and CDR2 sequences are SGHRS and YFSETQ. The CDR3 loop spans 14 amino acids. CDR3 in DNA: TGCGCCAGCAGCTTCACGGGGTACACAGATACGCAGTATTTT. Translation: CASSFTGYTDTQYF.

The chain uses TRBV7-9 and TRBJ1-1; a possible D gene is TRBD1 (6 bases). The CDR3 is 14 amino acids. V was trimmed by 5 bases and J by 7 bases, leaving 17 bases between them. Germline lookup yields CDR1 SEHNR and CDR2 FQNEAQ (reference sequence). The CDR3 DNA sequence: TGTGCCAGCAGCGAAACTGGACAGAGGGGTGAAGCTTTCTTT. Its protein product is CASSETGQRGEAFF.

This chain uses TRBV14 with TRBJ2-5; D perhaps matches TRBD2 (6 bases). Germline loops: CDR1 SGHDN, CDR2 FVKESK. V shed 1 base and J shed 5 bases, with 14 bases lying between them. The CDR3 consists of 15 residues. The CDR3 loop is CASSQVPGSKETQYF. CDR3 in DNA: TGTGCCAGCAGCCAAGTACCCGGGAGCAAGGAGACCCAGTACTTC.

The sample holds a few counts of this clone. The chain carries TRBV7-2 and TRBJ2-5; TRBD2 matches at 12 bases. The CDR3 consists of 16 residues. The V and J ends lost 0 bases and 5 bases, in that order; junction bases with no gene match: 4. The germline V gene has CDR1 SGHTA and CDR2 FQGNSA. CDR3 sequence (DNA): TGTGCCAGCAGCTTAGCCCCTAGCGGGGGGGCTGAGACCCAGTACTTC. It yields the protein CASSLAPSGGAETQYF.

CDR3 coding DNA: TGTGCCAGCCGGGCAGGGAGGGGTATGAACACTGAAGCTTTCTTT. It translates to CASRAGRGMNTEAFF. V usage is TRBV9 and J usage is TRBJ1-1; TRBD1 might be the D (5 bases). The CDR3 covers 15 residues. V was pared by 7 bases and J by 0 bases, with 16 bases between. The germline V gene has CDR1 SGDLS and CDR2 YYNGEE.

The chain joins TRBV24-1 to TRBJ1-1, with 8 bases matching TRBD1. This CDR3 is built from 16 residues. CDR1 is KGHDR, CDR2 SFDVKD, per germline. Trimming removed 7 bases from V and 2 bases from J; junction bases left unmatched: 11. The CDR3 DNA reads TGTGCCACCAGCCCCAGGGGGCAGGGATCCAACACTGAAGCTTTCTTT. It specifies CATSPRGQGSNTEAFF.

The rearrangement links TRBV4-1 to TRBJ2-2; D may be TRBD2 (6 bases). The length of the CDR3 is 16 residues. Looked up from germline, CDR1 is MGHRA and CDR2 is YSYEKL. Trimming pared 4 bases from V and 0 bases from J, leaving 12 bases between. The CDR3 sequence: CASSPRGAANTGELFF. The DNA of the CDR3 is TGCGCCAGCAGCCCACGCGGGGCAGCGAACACCGGGGAGCTGTTTTTT.

The chain carries TRBV9 and TRBJ2-1, with D possibly being TRBD1 (5 bases). V was pared by 4 bases and J by 0 bases, with 17 bases between. Germline lookup yields CDR1 SGDLS and CDR2 YYNGEE. This CDR3 is 17 amino acids long. CDR3 region: CASSNTRQLSSYNEQFF. As DNA, the CDR3 is TGTGCCAGCAGCAACACTCGACAGCTCAGCTCCTACAATGAGCAGTTCTTC.

This chain joins TRBV27 and TRBJ1-4, with 7 bases that match TRBD1. The CDR3 length is 15 residues. The V segment lost 0 bases and the J segment 4 bases; nucleotides outside the gene matches: 2. Looked up from germline, CDR1 is MNHEY and CDR2 is SMNVEV (reference sequence). CDR3 bases: TGTGCCAGCAGTTTATCGGGACAGCATAATGAAAAACTGTTTTTT. Translation: CASSLSGQHNEKLFF. Looking up the rest from reference TRBV27 and TRBJ1-4 gives the full variable domain: EAQVTQNPRYLITVTGKKLTVTCSQNMNHEYMSWYRQDPGLGLRQIYYSMNVEVTDKGDVPEGYKVSRKEKRNFPLILESPSPNQTSLYFCASSLSGQHNEKLFFGSGTQLSVL.

The genes are TRBV27 and TRBJ2-3; D may be TRBD2 (7 bases). There are 17 residues in the CDR3. Germline V gene data show CDR1 as MNHEY and CDR2 as SMNVEV (reference sequence). Trimming removed 7 bases at V and 2 bases at J, with 22 bases between. CDR3 amino acids: CASNYGGGTPNTDTQYF. CDR3 nucleotides: TGTGCCAGCAATTATGGGGGGGGGACACCGAACACAGATACGCAGTATTTT.

The gene calls are TRBV6-4 and TRBJ2-1; a weak D match, TRBD2 (5 bases). This CDR3 contains 14 residues. Trimming removed 2 bases from V and 5 bases from J, with 10 bases in between. Germline assignment: CDR1 MRHNA and CDR2 SNTAGT. The CDR3 region has the DNA TGTGCCAGCAGTGACGGGATAGCGCACAATGAGCAGTTCTTC. As protein: CASSDGIAHNEQFF.

This chain uses TRBV4-3 with TRBJ2-1; TRBD2 might be the D (7 bases). V was cut by 0 bases and J by 6 bases, with 15 bases left in between. From germline, CDR1 is LGHNA and CDR2 YSLEER. The CDR3 sequence is 16 residues long. As DNA, the CDR3 is TGCGCCAGCAGCCAAGACTGGGGGGGGCCTGGCAATGAGCAGTTCTTC. Its protein is CASSQDWGGPGNEQFF.

This clone has just one count. The rearrangement joins TRBV7-3 to TRBJ2-1, with 9 positions matching TRBD2. This CDR3 spans 15 amino acids. The V segment lost 5 bases and the J segment 6 bases; nucleotides outside the gene matches: 8. CDR1 SGHTA and CDR2 FQGTGA come from the germline V gene. CDR3 loop: CASSEGTSPLNEQFF. The CDR3 region has the DNA TGTGCCAGCAGCGAGGGGACTAGCCCCCTCAATGAGCAGTTCTTC.